This T cell receptor (beta chain) was observed in a study of beta chain features in type 1 diabetes. General observations from the study: TCRB CDR3s from Type 1 diabetes patients were moderately but significantly shorter in all four CD4+ subsets. A closer apparent resemblance between naive, central memory and Treg TCRB repertoires was seen in patients than in healthy donors. HLA influence on TCRB rearrangement stayed unresolved here.

As regards this clone: Its matching antigen is unknown.

All of the isolated RNA was reverse transcribed, so expressed TCRB transcripts were sequenced. Produced via immunoSEQ multiplex PCR; TCRdb's table is partial and in-frame only. Among about 740,000 clones listed, 10% to 15% were seen once. V was clipped by 4 bases and J by 0 bases; unmatched bases: 7. The CDR3 has 16 amino acids. Germline assignment: CDR1 SGHRS and CDR2 YFSETQ. The sequenced sample was naive CD4+ T cells from blood. The sequence was collected from a man between 18 and 35 years old with type 1 diabetes. The rearrangement links TRBV5-1 to TRBJ2-7; 10 bases are shared with TRBD1. The CDR3 DNA follows: TGCGCCAGCAGCCCGACCGGGACAGGGGTCTCCTACGAGCAGTACTTC. Encoded protein: CASSPTGTGVSYEQYF.